What follows are 25 T cell receptor beta chains derived from one specimen sequenced in a study of cytomegalovirus exposure and HLA in healthy donors. The study ran its PCR with 60 Vbeta and 13 Jbeta primers. Libraries were prepared by immunoSEQ multiplex PCR; TCRdb keeps only in-frame clonotypes and omits some of them. The sample consists of about 160,000 clones, about 81% of them appearing once. Sequenced sample: PBMCs. These receptor sequences come from a woman between 18 and 29 years old in good health and CMV-seronegative.

The chain uses TRBV6-5 and TRBJ2-7; D is perhaps TRBD1 (6 bases). V lost 2 bases and J 3 bases, leaving 17 bases between the germline ends. Germline V lookup: CDR1 MNHEY, CDR2 SVGAGI. The CDR3 is 16 residues long. CDR3 loop: CASSYGTRGSVYEQYF. The DNA of the CDR3 is TGTGCCAGCAGTTACGGTACTAGGGGGTCTGTCTACGAGCAGTACTTC.

This clone has more than one count but fewer than ten. This rearrangement joins TRBV5-1 to TRBJ1-2; D may be TRBD1 (5 bases). V lost 4 bases and J lost 4, with 14 bases in between. There are 14 residues in the CDR3. Germline-derived CDR1 and CDR2 are SGHRS and YFSETQ. The DNA for the CDR3 is TGCGCCAGCAGCGCAAATACCGGGGGCTATGGCTACACCTTC. It encodes CASSANTGGYGYTF.

V gene TRBV28 combines with J gene TRBJ2-7, with 8 bases that match TRBD1. V lost 6 bases, J lost 8 bases, and 15 bases stayed unmatched. The CDR3 contains 15 residues. Germline V gene data show CDR1 as MDHEN and CDR2 as SYDVKM. The CDR3: CASSSTGQGRPQQYF. The CDR3 region has the DNA TGTGCCAGCAGCTCCACCGGACAGGGCCGCCCTCAGCAGTACTTC.

The J gene is TRBJ1-2, the V gene TRBV27; TRBD1 matches at 9 bases. V was pared by 0 bases and J by 5 bases, with 10 bases of the junction left unmatched. The CDR3 contains 17 residues. Germline loops: CDR1 MNHEY, CDR2 SMNVEV (reference sequence). CDR3 sequence (DNA): TGTGCCAGCAGTTTATCGGCCGGGACAGGGCACGGGTATGGCTACACCTTC. Residues: CASSLSAGTGHGYGYTF.

V is TRBV19 and J is TRBJ1-1, with D possibly being TRBD1 (6 bases). The germline CDR1 and CDR2 sequences are LNHDA and SQIVND (reference sequence). The ends were cut back, 7 bases at V and 10 bases at J, with 28 bases in the middle. This CDR3 comprises 16 residues. The CDR3 nucleotides are TGTGCCAGTAAGGGCCAACCGGGACAAGCAAGATTGGGAGCTTTCTTT. Protein: CASKGQPGQARLGAFF.

The chain employs TRBV7-2 and TRBJ1-2; D gene unclear. Germline loops: CDR1 SGHTA, CDR2 FQGNSA. This CDR3 region has 15 residues. V was cut by 3 bases and J by 8 bases, with 19 bases left in between. The DNA of the CDR3 is TGTGCCAGCAGCTTGACATCCTCCCAGTTCTTGGGCTACACCTTC. Its protein is CASSLTSSQFLGYTF.

The chain employs TRBV5-1 and TRBJ1-6, with D tentatively TRBD1 (6 bases). Trimming cost V 0 bases and J 4 bases, with 11 bases left between them. This CDR3 is built from 16 residues. The V gene's germline CDR1 is SGHRS and CDR2 YFSETQ. This chain's CDR3 is CASSLDRVGYNSPLHF. The CDR3 nucleotides read TGCGCCAGCAGCTTGGACAGGGTCGGATATAATTCACCCCTCCACTTT.

The genes are TRBV7-9 and TRBJ2-1; D uncertain. V dropped 4 bases and J dropped 4 bases, with 11 bases sitting between them. The germline V gene has CDR1 SEHNR and CDR2 FQNEAQ (reference sequence). This CDR3 contains 14 residues. CDR3 protein: CASSSIIGYNEQFF. The DNA for the CDR3 is TGTGCCAGCAGCTCCATAATCGGGTACAATGAGCAGTTCTTC.

The chain combines TRBV6-1 with TRBJ1-3; no clear D gene. Trimming took 2 bases from V and 4 from J, leaving 6 bases between them. Germline CDR1 MNHNS, CDR2 SASEGT. This CDR3 has 13 amino acids. The CDR3 nucleotides are TGTGCCAGCAGTGAACATCCCGGAAACACCATATATTTT. This codes for CASSEHPGNTIYF.

The chain carries TRBV28 and TRBJ1-2, with TRBD1 as a possible D gene (5 bases). The CDR3 has 13 amino acids. The germline CDR1 and CDR2 sequences are MDHEN and SYDVKM. V was clipped by 8 bases and J by 4 bases, with 14 bases between them. The CDR3 loop is CASRGGVVYGYTF. DNA of the CDR3: TGTGCCAGCCGGGGGGGGGTCGTCTATGGCTACACCTTC.

The chain employs TRBV25-1 and TRBJ2-7; 9 bases fit TRBD2. Trimming at V came to 6 bases and at J to 2 bases, leaving 11 bases not matched to a gene. The CDR3 runs to 16 residues. Germline CDR1 reads MGHDK; CDR2 reads SYGVNS. For the CDR3, the DNA is TGTGCCAGCAGGCCCGGGGTGACTAGCGGACCCTACGAGCAGTACTTC. Protein sequence: CASRPGVTSGPYEQYF.

This clone appeared a single time. This chain uses TRBV5-1 with TRBJ1-6, with D maybe TRBD1 (5 bases). CDR1 is SGHRS, CDR2 YFSETQ, per germline. CDR3 length: 15 residues. With 5 bases removed from V and 5 bases from J, the gap between germline ends came to 14 bases. In nucleotides, the CDR3 is TGCGCCAGCAGATATGGGATAGGGGATAATTCACCCCTCCACTTT. The encoded protein is CASRYGIGDNSPLHF.

The rearrangement links TRBV19 to TRBJ2-2; D gene unclear. V was pared by 2 bases and J by 6 bases, with 19 bases between. Germline values: CDR1 LNHDA, CDR2 SQIVND (reference sequence). The CDR3 has 17 amino acids. The CDR3 DNA reads as TGTGCCAGTAGTATACGGGTGTCGGTCTATCAGCCCGGGGAGCTGTTTTTT. Its protein product is CASSIRVSVYQPGELFF.

The rearrangement joins TRBV5-1 to TRBJ1-1; D gene uncertain. This CDR3 region has 16 residues. V shed 2 bases and J shed 2 bases, with 16 bases lying between them. Germline CDR1 SGHRS, CDR2 YFSETQ. CDR3: CASSFEPHRPNTEAFF. In nucleotides, the CDR3 is TGCGCCAGCAGCTTCGAGCCCCACAGACCCAACACTGAAGCTTTCTTT.

The V gene is TRBV19, the J gene TRBJ1-2, with D unresolved. The CDR3 is 11 residues long. V was clipped by 9 bases and J by 4 bases, with 9 bases between them. Germline loops: CDR1 LNHDA, CDR2 SQIVND (reference sequence). CDR3 DNA: TGTGCCAGCGAAACCGGCTATGGCTACACCTTC. This sequence encodes CASETGYGYTF.

The V gene is TRBV19, the J gene TRBJ2-7, with 9 bases identical to TRBD2. The CDR3 consists of 16 residues. Trimming cost V 4 bases and J 2 bases; bases outside gene matches: 9. Germline loops: CDR1 LNHDA, CDR2 SQIVND (reference sequence). The CDR3 sequence: CASSTLSGGQTYEQYF. CDR3 in DNA: TGTGCCAGTAGTACATTGAGCGGGGGGCAAACCTACGAGCAGTACTTC.

This sequence joins TRBV4-1 and TRBJ2-1; 10 bases align to TRBD1. This CDR3 spans 16 amino acids. Germline CDR1 reads MGHRA; CDR2 reads YSYEKL. Losses at the gene ends were 4 bases for V and 4 bases for J; bases not matched to a gene: 7. The CDR3 nucleotides are TGCGCCAGCAGCCCCCCTGGGACAGGGGATTACAATGAGCAGTTCTTC. Its translation is CASSPPGTGDYNEQFF.

The V and J genes are TRBV5-6 and TRBJ2-2, with TRBD1 matching over 8 bases. CDR1 and CDR2 (germline): SGHDT, YYEEEE. The V and J ends lost 0 bases and 4 bases, in that order; junction bases with no gene match: 11. The CDR3 sequence is 18 residues long. CDR3 amino acids: CASSLGRGPSTGTGELFF. CDR3 coding DNA: TGTGCCAGCAGCTTGGGCAGGGGGCCATCTACAGGCACCGGGGAGCTGTTTTTT.

The chain recombines TRBV18 with TRBJ2-7; 8 bases map to TRBD2. The V segment lost 0 bases and the J segment 4 bases; nucleotides outside the gene matches: 8. The CDR3 contains 16 residues. The V gene's germline CDR1 is KGHSH and CDR2 LQKENI. The CDR3 DNA is TGTGCCAGCTCACCACCTTCCGGGGGGGGCGAGTACGAGCAGTACTTC. It specifies CASSPPSGGGEYEQYF.

The V and J genes are TRBV19 and TRBJ2-1; tentatively, D is TRBD2 (5 bases). The CDR3 has 17 residues. Germline values: CDR1 LNHDA, CDR2 SQIVND (reference sequence). V gave up 2 bases and J gave up 8 bases, with 22 bases separating them. CDR3 coding DNA: TGTGCCAGTAGTATATCAGGTAGGGAGTATCTGCCGGATGAGCAGTTCTTC. This translates into CASSISGREYLPDEQFF.

The chain is built from TRBV19 and TRBJ1-1, with 7 bases matching TRBD1. The CDR3 loop spans 15 amino acids. The trim removed 1 base at V and 6 bases at J, leaving 8 bases unmatched. Germline V gene lookup returns CDR1 LNHDA and CDR2 SQIVND (reference sequence). The CDR3 here is CASSIVGDSFAEAFF. The CDR3 DNA reads as TGTGCCAGTAGTATAGTGGGGGACAGCTTTGCTGAAGCTTTCTTT.

V is TRBV7-8 and J is TRBJ2-7; weak D call: TRBD1 (6 bases). Trimming took 7 bases from V and 1 from J, leaving 11 bases between them. CDR3 size: 13 residues. CDR1 is SGHVS, CDR2 FQNEAQ, per germline. CDR3 nucleotides: TGTGCCAGCACCCAGGGGTCTTCCTACGAGCAGTACTTC. This encodes CASTQGSSYEQYF. Using reference TRBV7-8 and TRBJ2-7 for the parts outside the CDR3, the full variable domain is GAGVSQSPRYKVAKRGQDVALRCDPISGHVSLFWYQQALGQGPEFLTYFQNEAQLDKSGLPSDRFFAERPEGSVSTLKIQRTQQEDSAVYLCASTQGSSYEQYFGPGTRLTVT.

Concerning this clone itself: A far larger clone differs by one base, so this is likely a read error. Different DNA sequences within this sample yield the same CDR3. The chain recombines TRBV2 with TRBJ2-1; 11 bases match TRBD2. Trimming took 8 bases from V and 7 from J; bases not matched to a gene: 13. Germline values: CDR1 SNHLY, CDR2 FYNNEI. The CDR3 covers 16 residues. The chain's CDR3 is CASGAVAGGTVNEQFF. For the CDR3, the DNA is TGTGCCAGCGGCGCGGTAGCGGGGGGGACCGTTAATGAGCAGTTCTTC.

This sequence joins TRBV29-1 and TRBJ2-1, with a tentative D call TRBD1 (5 bases). Germline CDR1 and CDR2: SQVTM and ANQGSEA. Trimming removed 7 bases at V and 2 bases at J, with 18 bases between. The CDR3 consists of 15 residues. The CDR3 sequence is CSAAVGAGPYNEQFF. As DNA, the CDR3 is TGCAGCGCGGCGGTTGGGGCTGGACCCTACAATGAGCAGTTCTTC.

The chain links TRBV5-1 to TRBJ1-1; no clear D gene. The V and J ends lost 3 bases and 1 base respectively, with 13 bases between them. CDR1 is SGHRS and CDR2 is YFSETQ in the germline V gene. The CDR3 sequence is 15 residues long. In DNA form, the CDR3 reads TGCGCCAGCAGCTCCCTCGGTCCTGAGAACACTGAAGCTTTCTTT. It translates to CASSSLGPENTEAFF.